This is a list of T cell receptor beta chains from one sample in a study of shared T cell receptors in the human thymus. Some clones are missing from TCRdb's copy, which holds only in-frame ones; the method was immunoSEQ multiplex PCR. The sample consists of around 730,000 clones, 70% to 90% of them appearing once. The same specimen was also included in a second study, on human thymus T cells.

Sequenced sample: thymocytes. The source of these receptors is a girl under two years old with a congenital heart defect. Each CDR3 is given with its conserved first and last residue. The D gene is left open where the match is weak. A row's size may be missing; if present it is once, few, many or a size class.

V gene,clone size,J gene,D gene,CDR3 DNA,CDR3 protein
TRBV19,NA,TRBJ1-1,NA,TGTGCCACCAAAAGGGGGGGGAACACTGAAGCTTTCTTT,CATKRGGNTEAFF
TRBV5-4,NA,TRBJ2-3,TRBD1,TGTGCCAGCAGCTTGCGATGGGACAGGCCCACCAATGGCCGCACAGATACGCAGTATTTT,CASSLRWDRPTNGRTDTQYF
TRBV19,NA,TRBJ1-1,TRBD1,TGTGCCAGTAGTTTAAGACAGGGGGCACTGCCAGGTGCTGAAGCTTTCTTT,CASSLRQGALPGAEAFF
TRBV6-6,few,TRBJ1-1,NA,TGTGCCAGCAGTTACGCTACTAACACTGAAGCTTTCTTT,CASSYATNTEAFF
TRBV13,NA,TRBJ1-2,NA,TGTGCCAGCAGCTTAGGAACAGAACCTAACTATGGCTACACCTTC,CASSLGTEPNYGYTF
TRBV27,NA,TRBJ1-2,TRBD1,TGTGCCAGCAGTTTCCGTTGGGGGGGTCCCGCACAGGGGGCGTACCACTATGGCTACACCTTC,CASSFRWGGPAQGAYHYGYTF
TRBV4-1,NA,TRBJ2-1,TRBD2,TGCGCCAGCAGCCAAGGCCAACGGTGGCGGGGGACCTACAATGAGCAGTTCTTC,CASSQGQRWRGTYNEQFF
TRBV7-9,NA,TRBJ2-1,TRBD2,TGTGCCAGCAGCTTCGGACTAGCGGGGGACAACTACAATGAGCAGTTCTTC,CASSFGLAGDNYNEQFF
TRBV28,NA,TRBJ1-2,NA,TGTGCCAGCCGACAGAGTCCTAACTATGGCTACACCTTC,CASRQSPNYGYTF
TRBV10-3,NA,TRBJ2-5,NA,TGTGCCACCACGCGACAGAAAACAGGGAACCAAGAGACCCAGTACTTC,CATTRQKTGNQETQYF
TRBV19,NA,TRBJ1-2,TRBD1,TGTGCCAGTAGTACCACCCGGCTCGACAGGGTTACTGGCTACACCTTC,CASSTTRLDRVTGYTF
TRBV2,NA,TRBJ1-6,NA,TGTGCCGTAACGTGGTCGGGGGATGGGAATTCACCCCTCCACTTT,CAVTWSGDGNSPLHF
TRBV25-1,NA,TRBJ1-2,NA,TGTGCCAGCAGTGAAGGACAGAACTATGGCTACACCTTC,CASSEGQNYGYTF
TRBV6-1,NA,TRBJ1-5,TRBD1,TGTGCCAGCAGTGAAGCCCCGGGACAGATTAGCAATCAGCCCCAGCATTTT,CASSEAPGQISNQPQHF
TRBV27,NA,TRBJ2-2,NA,TGTGCCAGCAGTCATCCCCCAGGGTTCCGGGAGCTGTTTTTT,CASSHPPGFRELFF
TRBV11-2,NA,TRBJ2-7,TRBD2,TGTGCCAGCAGCCTAGTCCGCGGTAGCGGGGGGCCGCCCGATTACGAGCAGTACTTC,CASSLVRGSGGPPDYEQYF
TRBV5-1,NA,TRBJ1-2,TRBD1,TGCGCCAGCAGCTTCCGGGACAGGGGGCGCGTAGGAGATGGCTACACCTTC,CASSFRDRGRVGDGYTF
TRBV7-6,NA,TRBJ2-5,TRBD1,TGTGCCAGCAGCTTGGCCTCCCCGACAGGGCCTACCCAAGAGACCCAGTACTTC,CASSLASPTGPTQETQYF
TRBV18,NA,TRBJ1-6,TRBD1,TGTGCCAGCTCACCAGGCGCAGGGGGGCTTAATTCACCCCTCCACTTT,CASSPGAGGLNSPLHF
TRBV4-2,NA,TRBJ2-5,TRBD1,TGTGCCAGCAGCCAATTAGACTCGGACAGGGGGGGAGGAGAGACCCAGTACTTC,CASSQLDSDRGGGETQYF
TRBV4-1,NA,TRBJ2-5,TRBD2,TGCGCCAGCAGCCCCGGAAGGAAGCGGGGGGTCACACTAATGGGAGAGACCCAGTACTTC,CASSPGRKRGVTLMGETQYF
TRBV5-4,NA,TRBJ2-2,NA,TGTGCCAGCACCCGACAGAATACCGGGGAGCTGTTTTTT,CASTRQNTGELFF
TRBV29-1,NA,TRBJ2-3,NA,TGCAGCGCGGACAGTTGCACAGATACGCAGTATTTT,CSADSCTDTQYF
TRBV5-8,NA,TRBJ1-4,NA,TGTGCCAGCAGCTTGGGAGCCTGGCGGGGCGATGAAAAACTGTTTTTT,CASSLGAWRGDEKLFF
TRBV14,NA,TRBJ1-2,TRBD1,TGTGCCAGCAGCCCTAAATTAACCCCGGGACAGGGGCCCTATGGCTACACCTTC,CASSPKLTPGQGPYGYTF
TRBV20-1,few,TRBJ2-1,NA,TGCAGTGCCCTCTATGAGCAGTTCTTC,CSALYEQFF
TRBV2,NA,TRBJ1-2,TRBD1,TGTGCCAGCAGGTCCGGGACAGGCCCCTACTATGGCTACACCTTC,CASRSGTGPYYGYTF
TRBV5-4,NA,TRBJ1-2,TRBD1,TGTGCCAGCAGCTCCGACAGGGCGCATGGCTACACCTTC,CASSSDRAHGYTF
TRBV4-2,NA,TRBJ2-6,TRBD1,TGTGCCAGCAGCCAAGAATATGGGCAGGGGGCCTGTGGGGCCAACGTCCTGACTTTC,CASSQEYGQGACGANVLTF
TRBV30,NA,TRBJ2-3,TRBD1,TGTGCCTGGAGTGTGGGTGACAGGGGAAGGAGAGATACGCAGTATTTT,CAWSVGDRGRRDTQYF
TRBV5-4,NA,TRBJ1-6,NA,TGTGCCAGCAGCTCGGACGTGGAGGGTTCACCCCTCCACTTT,CASSSDVEGSPLHF
TRBV28,NA,TRBJ2-3,TRBD1,TGTGCCAGCAGTCTGTTCAGGGGGCCTCGCACAGATACGCAGTATTTT,CASSLFRGPRTDTQYF